The 13 T cell receptor beta chains below come from one sample, sequenced in a study of T cell responses to AZD1222 COVID-19 vaccine. Using immunoSEQ multiplex PCR, the repertoire was profiled, and TCRdb retains in-frame clones only, with some absent. The data contain more than 150,000 clones, 75% to 95% of them seen just once; the ten biggest clones take up 4.4%. The sample in question was peripheral blood, obtained on day 0 of AZD1222 vaccination. The receptors derive from an adult in good health.

The rearrangement uses TRBV30 and TRBJ2-5, with TRBD2 as a possible D gene (6 bases). Germline V gives CDR1 GTSNPN, CDR2 SVGIG (reference sequence). The CDR3 contains 15 residues. Trimming left V 0 bases short and J 7 bases short, with 18 bases between. The CDR3 DNA is TGTGCCTGGAGTGTAGGTCTAGCGACTATAGGGACCCAGTACTTC. It is translated as CAWSVGLATIGTQYF.

The rearrangement joins TRBV5-1 to TRBJ1-6; D may be TRBD1 (5 bases). This CDR3 has 15 amino acids. Germline CDR1 is SGHRS and CDR2 is YFSETQ. V dropped 2 bases and J dropped 4 bases, with 10 bases sitting between them. The chain's CDR3 is CASSLLTDYNSPLHF. The DNA for the CDR3 is TGCGCCAGCAGCTTACTGACAGATTATAATTCACCCCTCCACTTT.

This sequence joins TRBV28 and TRBJ2-2, with D uncertain. The germline V gene has CDR1 MDHEN and CDR2 SYDVKM. This CDR3 has 13 residues. The ends were cut back, 1 base at V and 3 bases at J, with 3 bases in the middle. The CDR3 reads CASSLLYTGELFF. DNA of the CDR3: TGTGCCAGCAGTTTATTGTACACCGGGGAGCTGTTTTTT.

This clone was detected once. The rearrangement uses TRBV6-5 and TRBJ1-1; D gene uncertain. CDR1 and CDR2 from the germline V gene are MNHEY and SVGAGI. The ends were cut back, 4 bases at V and 10 bases at J, with 19 bases in the middle. This CDR3 spans 14 amino acids. The CDR3 sequence: CASSLRHLSLGAFF. Here the CDR3 DNA reads TGTGCCAGCAGTTTGAGACACCTGTCCCTTGGAGCTTTCTTT.

The rearrangement joins TRBV7-2 to TRBJ2-7; 7 bases line up with TRBD1. The germline V gene encodes CDR1 SGHTA and CDR2 FQGNSA. Germline trimming cut 5 bases from V and 7 bases from J; bases unmatched to any gene: 11. The CDR3 runs 14 residues. The CDR3 sequence: CASSPGQHLGEQYF. CDR3 in DNA: TGTGCCAGCAGCCCGGGACAGCACCTAGGAGAGCAGTACTTC.

V is TRBV9 and J is TRBJ2-1; D possibly corresponds to TRBD1 (5 bases). CDR3 length equals 13 residues. Trimming took 4 bases from V and 8 from J, leaving 13 bases between them. Germline-derived CDR1 and CDR2 are SGDLS and YYNGEE. The CDR3 loop is CASSPFQGDEQFF. The CDR3 region has the DNA TGTGCCAGCAGCCCCTTCCAGGGCGATGAGCAGTTCTTC.

The rearrangement joins TRBV27 to TRBJ2-6, with D uncertain. Germline-derived CDR1 and CDR2 are MNHEY and SMNVEV (reference sequence). The V and J ends lost 9 bases and 2 bases respectively, with 11 bases between them. The CDR3 is 14 amino acids. The CDR3 loop is CASGVGAGANVLTF. CDR3 bases: TGTGCCAGTGGAGTTGGGGCTGGGGCCAACGTCCTGACTTTC.

The V and J genes are TRBV6-5 and TRBJ2-7, with 9 bases that match TRBD1. The CDR3 covers 15 residues. V lost 5 bases and J lost 5; bases outside the gene matches: 10. The germline gives CDR1 MNHEY, CDR2 SVGAGI. Written as DNA, the CDR3 is TGTGCCAGCAGTAGACGGGGGACAGGGAAGAACGAGCAGTACTTC. Residues: CASSRRGTGKNEQYF.

The rearrangement links TRBV2 to TRBJ1-2; D is ambiguous. The germline CDR1 and CDR2 sequences are SNHLY and FYNNEI. V lost 6 bases and J 1 base, leaving 12 bases between the germline ends. This CDR3 is built from 14 residues. This CDR3 is CASSGTEINYGYTF. The CDR3 DNA reads TGTGCCAGCAGCGGTACAGAGATTAACTATGGCTACACCTTC. Filled out from reference TRBV2 and TRBJ1-2, the complete variable domain reads EPEVTQTPSHQVTQMGQEVILRCVPISNHLYFYWYRQILGQKVEFLVSFYNNEISEKSEIFDDQFSVERPDGSNFTLKIRSTKLEDSAMYFCASSGTEINYGYTFGSGTRLTVV.

The rearrangement uses TRBV28 and TRBJ1-2, with D perhaps TRBD1 (5 bases). The CDR3 has 14 amino acids. Germline V gene lookup returns CDR1 MDHEN and CDR2 SYDVKM. Trimming cost V 3 bases and J 3 bases, with 11 bases left between them. This CDR3 is CASSFQGEYYGYTF. The CDR3 DNA reads as TGTGCCAGCAGTTTCCAGGGCGAGTACTATGGCTACACCTTC.

This chain joins TRBV12-3 or TRBV12-4 and TRBJ1-1, with D unresolved. This CDR3 is 13 amino acids long. Trimming shortened V by 5 bases and J by 3 bases, and 10 bases separated the two germline ends. The CDR3 DNA follows: TGTGCCAGCAGTCCTTCGGCATACACTGAAGCTTTCTTT. Translating gives CASSPSAYTEAFF.

The chain recombines TRBV9 with TRBJ1-1, with D possibly being TRBD1 (5 bases). This CDR3 has 15 residues. Germline values: CDR1 SGDLS, CDR2 YYNGEE. Trimming left V 0 bases short and J 5 bases short, with 14 bases between. CDR3 residues: CASSVDRGTQTEAFF. The CDR3 DNA reads as TGTGCCAGCAGCGTAGACCGCGGGACTCAAACTGAAGCTTTCTTT.

The V gene is TRBV6-5, the J gene TRBJ1-1; D uncertain. Germline CDR1 reads MNHEY; CDR2 reads SVGAGI. This CDR3 has 13 amino acids. V lost 6 bases and J 1 base, leaving 9 bases between the germline ends. For the CDR3, the DNA is TGTGCCAGCAGGACCGTTCCGAACACTGAAGCTTTCTTT. Its protein is CASRTVPNTEAFF.